This T cell receptor (beta chain) stems from a study of cytomegalovirus exposure and HLA in healthy donors. Notes on the study in general: It was about 180 TCR beta chains that were listed as cytomegalovirus-associated.

Details on this clone: Its antigen is currently unknown.

The ends were cut back, 5 bases at V and 3 bases at J, with 11 bases in the middle. Germline assignment: CDR1 MDHEN and CDR2 SYDVKM. CDR3 length equals 14 residues. This table comes from immunoSEQ multiplex PCR, and its TCRdb copy is limited to in-frame clones, with some not included. The profile shows 250,000 to 350,000 clones, about nine tenths of them singletons. V usage is TRBV28 and J usage is TRBJ2-1, with D possibly being TRBD1 (5 bases). This TCR came from a woman in her 30s in good health and CMV-seropositive. The material sequenced was PBMCs. The DNA for the CDR3 is TGTGCCAGCAGTCCGTACAGGATCTACAATGAGCAGTTCTTC. Protein product: CASSPYRIYNEQFF.